Listed here are 23 T cell receptor beta chains from one sample, sequenced in a study of shared clonotypes between healthy human individuals. Sequencing used immunoSEQ multiplex PCR; TCRdb keeps in-frame clones, though not all of them. The table has 2 million to 2.5 million clones, more than 85% seen once. Sequenced: naive CD4+ T cells from PBMCs. Subset given: CD45RA+ positively selected. Receptors originate from a man aged 18 to 30 in good health. Some clones in this sample may be carry-over from other donors' samples.

This chain connects TRBV5-4 to TRBJ1-1; maybe TRBD1 (5 bases). Trimming left V 0 bases short and J 1 base short, with 10 bases between. CDR1 and CDR2 (germline): SGHNT, YYREEE (reference sequence). The CDR3 is 15 residues long. For the CDR3, the DNA is TGTGCCAGCAGCTTGGCCAATAGGGGGAACACTGAAGCTTTCTTT. Protein sequence: CASSLANRGNTEAFF. The full variable domain, its missing parts supplied by reference TRBV5-4 and TRBJ1-1, is ETGVTQSPTHLIKTRGQQVTLRCSSQSGHNTVSWYQQALGQGPQFIFQYYREEENGRGNFPPRFSGLQFPNYSSELNVNALELDDSALYLCASSLANRGNTEAFFGQGTRLTVV.

V usage is TRBV7-2 and J usage is TRBJ1-1; D is undetermined. Germline CDR1 and CDR2: SGHTA and FQGNSA. V was trimmed by 3 bases and J by 4 bases, leaving 12 bases between them. The CDR3 has 14 residues. The CDR3 DNA follows: TGTGCCAGCAGCTTGGTACCGGGAGGCACTGAAGCTTTCTTT. This translates into CASSLVPGGTEAFF. The full variable domain, rest sourced from reference TRBV7-2 and TRBJ1-1, is GAGVSQSPSNKVTEKGKDVELRCDPISGHTALYWYRQSLGQGLEFLIYFQGNSAPDKSGLPSDRFSAERTGGSVSTLTIQRTQQEDSAVYLCASSLVPGGTEAFFGQGTRLTVV.

The rearrangement links TRBV6-5 to TRBJ1-3; D remains unclear. The CDR3 is 15 residues long. V lost 6 bases and J lost 1, with 13 bases in between. Germline V lookup: CDR1 MNHEY, CDR2 SVGAGI. The CDR3 region is CASSRDPGSGNTIYF. The CDR3 region has the DNA TGTGCCAGCAGCCGAGATCCGGGGTCTGGAAACACCATATATTTT.

This clone appeared a single time. V is TRBV30 and J is TRBJ1-5, with a possible D match to TRBD1 (5 bases). The germline CDR1 and CDR2 sequences are GTSNPN and SVGIG (reference sequence). The CDR3 is 15 residues long. V dropped 3 bases and J dropped 7 bases, with 19 bases sitting between them. The CDR3: CAWSKKEGRFQPQHF. The CDR3 DNA is TGTGCCTGGAGCAAGAAGGAGGGGCGATTCCAGCCCCAGCATTTT. The full variable domain, rest sourced from reference TRBV30 and TRBJ1-5, is SQTIHQWPATLVQPVGSPLSLECTVEGTSNPNLYWYRQAAGRGLQLLFYSVGIGQISSEVPQNLSASRPQDRQFILSSKKLLLSDSGFYLCAWSKKEGRFQPQHFGDGTRLSIL.

This CDR3 reads CASKGQATNEKLFF. The CDR3 coding sequence is TGTGCCAGTAAGGGACAGGCGACTAATGAAAAACTGTTTTTT. The V and J genes are TRBV19 and TRBJ1-4; 8 positions agree with TRBD1. This CDR3 region has 14 residues. V shed 7 bases, J shed 2 bases, and the junction held 3 bases outside the gene matches. Germline CDR1 reads LNHDA; CDR2 reads SQIVND (reference sequence).

The CDR3 loop reads CASSRLLAGTSYEQYF. The CDR3 DNA is TGTGCCAGCAGCCGCCTACTAGCGGGAACCTCCTACGAGCAGTACTTC. V and J are TRBV5-4 and TRBJ2-7, with 10 bases identical to TRBD2. The J segment lost 0 bases and the V segment lost 4 bases, leaving 7 bases of the junction unmatched. CDR1 is SGHNT and CDR2 is YYREEE in the germline V gene (reference sequence). The CDR3 totals 16 residues.

In its sample, this clone was seen once. The CDR3 region has the DNA TGCAGCGTGCAACAGGGGTTAGCCTACGAGCAGTACTTC. Its protein is CSVQQGLAYEQYF. V gene TRBV29-1 combines with J gene TRBJ2-5; 7 bases align to TRBD1. The assigned J gene may be wrong: the sequence end matches TRBJ2-7 better. The CDR3 is made up of 13 amino acids. Germline V gives CDR1 SQVTM, CDR2 ANQGSEA.

This chain uses TRBV11-2 with TRBJ2-3, with 10 bases fitting TRBD1. Germline-derived CDR1 and CDR2 are SGHAT and FQNNGV. This CDR3 spans 16 amino acids. The junction had 7 bases not matched to a gene; V was cut back by 3 bases and J by 4 bases. The CDR3 DNA sequence: TGTGCCAGCAGCTTGTGGCGGACAGGGGGGCCAGATACGCAGTATTTT. This gives the protein CASSLWRTGGPDTQYF.

The chain uses TRBV6-6 and TRBJ2-1; no definite D call. This CDR3 comprises 14 residues. V gave up 6 bases and J gave up 0 bases, with 9 bases separating them. Looked up from germline, CDR1 is MNHNY and CDR2 is SVGAGI (reference sequence). CDR3 in DNA: TGTGCCAGCAGCTCTGAGCTCTCCTACAATGAGCAGTTCTTC. Translating gives CASSSELSYNEQFF.

The chain is built from TRBV25-1 and TRBJ2-2; D could derive from TRBD1 or TRBD2 (5 bases each). V lost 6 bases, J lost 5 bases, and 7 bases lay in between. This CDR3 has 12 residues. Germline CDR1 is MGHDK and CDR2 is SYGVNS. The CDR3 protein is CASRRGTGELFF. The CDR3 DNA is TGTGCCAGCAGGAGGGGTACCGGGGAGCTGTTTTTT.

This chain uses TRBV9 with TRBJ2-1; D might be TRBD1 (6 bases). The germline V gene has CDR1 SGDLS and CDR2 YYNGEE. The germline V and J ends were trimmed by 3 bases and 5 bases, with 9 bases remaining between them. CDR3 length equals 13 residues. Here the CDR3 reads CASSGGQNNEQFF. The CDR3 DNA follows: TGTGCCAGCAGCGGAGGACAGAACAATGAGCAGTTCTTC.

This clone has only one observation. The chain uses TRBV4-1 and TRBJ2-7; D possibly corresponds to TRBD2 (6 bases). This CDR3 has 15 amino acids. V lost 6 bases, J lost 7 bases, and 22 bases lay in between. Germline CDR1 reads MGHRA; CDR2 reads YSYEKL. The CDR3 spells CASRNVVADYEEQYF. As DNA, the CDR3 is TGCGCCAGCAGAAACGTGGTGGCGGACTACGAGGAGCAGTACTTC.

The V gene is TRBV18, the J gene TRBJ1-4; 8 nucleotides agree with TRBD1. CDR1 and CDR2 from the germline V gene are KGHSH and LQKENI. With 3 bases clipped from V and 7 bases from J, the junction kept 16 bases outside the gene matches. The length of the CDR3 is 18 residues. The CDR3 loop reads CASSPGNLGQGVSEKLFF. For the CDR3, the DNA is TGTGCCAGCTCACCCGGGAACCTTGGACAGGGTGTTTCTGAAAAACTGTTTTTT. Full variable domain (missing parts from reference TRBV18 and TRBJ1-4): NAGVMQNPRHLVRRRGQEARLRCSPMKGHSHVYWYRQLPEEGLKFMVYLQKENIIDESGMPKERFSAEFPKEGPSILRIQQVVRGDSAAYFCASSPGNLGQGVSEKLFFGSGTQLSVL.

V gene TRBV6-1 combines with J gene TRBJ2-3, with D perhaps given as TRBD1 or TRBD2 (5 bases each). With 4 bases removed from V and 6 bases from J, the gap between germline ends came to 14 bases. The germline CDR1 and CDR2 sequences are MNHNS and SASEGT. The CDR3 consists of 14 residues. The CDR3, as DNA: TGTGCCAGCAGTGGGACTTTTGGGACGGATACGCAGTATTTT. Translating it yields CASSGTFGTDTQYF.

The rearrangement joins TRBV27 to TRBJ2-2; D not certain. The CDR3 loop spans 12 amino acids. Germline V CDR1 and CDR2: MNHEY, SMNVEV (reference sequence). Trimming took off 6 bases at V and 6 bases at J, with 8 bases between the two ends. The CDR3 region is CASSSAPGELFF. Written as DNA, the CDR3 is TGTGCCAGCAGCTCCGCGCCCGGGGAGCTGTTTTTT.

The chain uses TRBV5-1 and TRBJ1-1; 10 positions match TRBD1. The ends lost 4 bases at V and 10 bases at J; junction bases unmatched: 7. Germline lookup yields CDR1 SGHRS and CDR2 YFSETQ. CDR3 length: 13 amino acids. The CDR3 DNA follows: TGCGCCAGCAGCCTGGGACAGGGGTTAGTAGCTTTCTTT. Translating gives CASSLGQGLVAFF. Based on the CDR3 plus reference TRBV5-1 and TRBJ1-1, the full variable domain is KAGVTQTPRYLIKTRGQQVTLSCSPISGHRSVSWYQQTPGQGLQFLFEYFSETQRNKGNFPGRFSGRQFSNSRSEMNVSTLELGDSALYLCASSLGQGLVAFFGQGTRLTVV.

The V and J genes are TRBV5-1 and TRBJ2-7; 9 nucleotides match TRBD1. Germline V lookup: CDR1 SGHRS, CDR2 YFSETQ. Trimming at V came to 5 bases and at J to 4 bases, leaving 10 bases not matched to a gene. The CDR3 runs to 15 residues. CDR3 in amino acids: CASRLAGTGTYEQYF. As DNA, the CDR3 is TGCGCCAGCAGGTTAGCCGGGACAGGGACATACGAGCAGTACTTC.

The chain carries TRBV19 and TRBJ1-1; D remains unclear. Germline assignment: CDR1 LNHDA and CDR2 SQIVND (reference sequence). Trimming stripped 2 bases from V and 0 bases from J, with 4 bases between. The CDR3 runs to 13 residues. The CDR3 DNA follows: TGTGCCAGTAGTATATATCTGAACACTGAAGCTTTCTTT. Protein: CASSIYLNTEAFF. The full variable domain, rest sourced from reference TRBV19 and TRBJ1-1, is DGGITQSPKYLFRKEGQNVTLSCEQNLNHDAMYWYRQDPGQGLRLIYYSQIVNDFQKGDIAEGYSVSREKKESFPLTVTSAQKNPTAFYLCASSIYLNTEAFFGQGTRLTVV.

This chain links TRBV28 with TRBJ2-1, with TRBD2 matching 13 bases. CDR1 MDHEN and CDR2 SYDVKM come from the germline V gene. The CDR3 covers 15 residues. Germline trimming cut 5 bases from V and 8 bases from J; bases unmatched to any gene: 6. CDR3 in amino acids: CASSLGTSGTDEQFF. DNA of the CDR3: TGTGCCAGCAGTCTAGGGACTAGCGGGACCGATGAGCAGTTCTTC.

This chain joins TRBV5-6 and TRBJ1-1, with TRBD1 matching over 9 bases. Trimming cost V 2 bases and J 0 bases; bases outside gene matches: 5. Germline loops: CDR1 SGHDT, CDR2 YYEEEE. The CDR3 length is 16 residues. The CDR3: CASSFRDRDMNTEAFF. CDR3 sequence (DNA): TGTGCCAGCAGCTTTAGGGACAGGGACATGAACACTGAAGCTTTCTTT.

This chain joins TRBV5-1 and TRBJ2-3, with no clear D. The CDR3 runs 14 residues. Germline CDR1 reads SGHRS; CDR2 reads YFSETQ. The ends were cut back, 2 bases at V and 2 bases at J, with 9 bases in the middle. The CDR3 region has the DNA TGCGCCAGCAGCTTCCGGACCCTCACAGATACGCAGTATTTT. This encodes CASSFRTLTDTQYF.

The chain uses TRBV6-5 and TRBJ1-1; D gene uncertain. CDR1 is MNHEY and CDR2 is SVGAGI in the germline V gene. With 6 bases removed from V and 4 bases from J, the gap between germline ends came to 12 bases. The CDR3 contains 13 residues. CDR3 amino acids: CASRPSMGTEAFF. CDR3 nucleotide sequence: TGTGCCAGCAGGCCCTCAATGGGCACTGAAGCTTTCTTT.

CDR3 nucleotides: TGTGCCAGCATGAGGGCAGTCCAAGAGACCCAGTACTTC. This encodes CASMRAVQETQYF. The rearrangement joins TRBV6-1 to TRBJ2-5; a possible D gene is TRBD2 (5 bases). The CDR3 covers 13 residues. From germline, CDR1 is MNHNS and CDR2 SASEGT. V dropped 7 bases and J dropped 1 base, with 10 bases sitting between them.